These 22 T cell receptor beta chains share one sample of origin, sequenced in a study of regulatory T cells in long-lasting Graves disease. The TCR beta library used iRepertoire HTBI primers with Arm-PCR amplification of CDR3. A single record per CDR3 protein comes from TCRdb applying MiXCR to the multiplex PCR reads. The sample yields approximately 360,000 distinct CDR3 sequences, about 12% seen once. Time point indicated: newly diagnosed GD, antithyroid drugs for less than 3 months. RNA from PBMCs was the source of the TCR library. These data were also filed under a second study, of T cells in Graves' hyperthyroidism and ophthalmopathy.

Sequenced here: peripheral blood mononuclear cells (PBMCs), sampled at new diagnosis, from a patient treated with antithyroid drugs. Receptors originate from a woman under 30 with Graves disease.

This clonotype showed up just a few times. The chain recombines TRBV29-1 with TRBJ1-2; 8 bases match TRBD1. The CDR3 is made up of 13 amino acids. J was trimmed by 5 bases and V by 6 bases; bases with no gene match: 8. Germline assignment: CDR1 SQVTM and CDR2 ANQGSEA. The CDR3: CSVLGGQDYGYTF. As DNA, the CDR3 is TGCAGCGTCCTTGGGGGACAGGATTATGGCTACACCTTC.

Comments on this clonotype: This may be a read error, as it is one base from a much larger clone. The chain is built from TRBV29-1 and TRBJ1-2; D gene uncertain. Germline V gene lookup returns CDR1 SQVTM and CDR2 ANQGSEA. The CDR3 has 14 amino acids. V lost 0 bases and J 3 bases, leaving 11 bases between the germline ends. Here the CDR3 reads CSVEDPREDYGYTF. The CDR3 DNA is TGCAGCGTTGAAGACCCTAGGGAGGACTATGGCTACACCTTC.

This clonotype appeared many times. The chain carries TRBV5-1 and TRBJ1-5; D unclear. The CDR3 is made up of 14 amino acids. The V end lost 0 bases, the J end lost 7 bases, and 11 bases lay between the germline ends. Germline V CDR1 and CDR2: SGHRS, YFSETQ. As DNA, the CDR3 is TGCGCCAGCAGCTTGGAGGGCCTGGGGCAGCCCCAGCATTTT. Its protein product is CASSLEGLGQPQHF.

This clonotype was picked up a small number of times. This may stem from a read error, because a much larger clone lies one nucleotide away. It is likely a read error, because the conserved phenylalanine at the end of the CDR3 is missing. The chain's CDR3 is CASSSMDRTEAFL. Written as DNA, the CDR3 is TGTGCCAGCAGCTCCATGGACAGGACTGAAGCTTTCCTT. The V and J genes are TRBV11-3 and TRBJ1-1; 7 nucleotides match TRBD1. After removal of 4 bases from V and 5 bases from J, the junction contained 4 bases not matched to a gene. The CDR3 runs to 13 residues. The germline V gene encodes CDR1 SGHNT and CDR2 YENEEA.

V gene TRBV27 combines with J gene TRBJ1-2; TRBD1 matches 9 bases. The germline V gene encodes CDR1 MNHEY and CDR2 SMNVEV (reference sequence). The CDR3 covers 15 residues. With 4 bases clipped from V and 3 bases from J, the junction kept 6 bases outside the gene matches. This CDR3 reads CASSSRTGAYYGYTF. In DNA, the CDR3 is TGTGCCAGCAGTTCCAGGACAGGGGCCTACTATGGCTACACCTTC.

This clonotype appeared a single time. It may be a read error: a sequence one base away is much more abundant. The chain recombines TRBV10-3 with TRBJ1-2; D remains unclear. The V gene lost 5 bases and the J gene lost 6 bases, with 13 bases spanning the gap. Germline CDR1 and CDR2: ENHRY and SYGVKD. This CDR3 is built from 13 residues. CDR3 loop: CAISSHGPNGYTF. The CDR3, as DNA: TGTGCCATCAGTTCCCACGGACCGAATGGCTACACCTTC.

This clonotype was seen many times. The chain has TRBV27 and TRBJ1-1; D not certain. This CDR3 has 12 residues. The germline gives CDR1 MNHEY, CDR2 SMNVEV (reference sequence). V was trimmed by 6 bases and J by 4 bases, leaving 9 bases between them. CDR3 in DNA: TGTGCCAGCAGATCGGAGGTCACTGAAGCTTTCTTT. Translation gives CASRSEVTEAFF.

This clonotype was counted many times. The chain links TRBV29-1 to TRBJ1-1; no reliable D call. Germline CDR1 is SQVTM and CDR2 is ANQGSEA. The CDR3 totals 12 residues. Trimming left V 3 bases short and J 7 bases short, with 12 bases between. For the CDR3, the DNA is TGCAGCGTTGATAAGAATATGGGTGAAGCTTTCTTT. Translated: CSVDKNMGEAFF.

This clonotype came up many times. The chain recombines TRBV20-1 with TRBJ2-3; D might be TRBD1 (6 bases). V shed 1 base and J shed 0 bases, with 17 bases lying between them. Germline V gene data show CDR1 as DFQATT and CDR2 as SNEGSKA (reference sequence). CDR3 length: 17 amino acids. CDR3 DNA sequence: TGCAGTGCTAGAGGTGGGACCCGGGACACCAGCACAGATACGCAGTATTTT. It codes for CSARGGTRDTSTDTQYF.

This clonotype came up many times. The chain employs TRBV12-5 and TRBJ2-1; TRBD2 aligns across 9 bases. The trim removed 7 bases at V and 7 bases at J, leaving 11 bases unmatched. The CDR3 sequence is 15 residues long. From germline, CDR1 is LGHNT and CDR2 FRNRAP. CDR3 sequence: CASAPWAGGHNEQFF. The CDR3 DNA is TGTGCTAGTGCCCCGTGGGCGGGGGGGCATAATGAGCAGTTCTTC. Using reference TRBV12-5 and TRBJ2-1 for the parts outside the CDR3, the full variable domain is DARVTQTPRHKVTEMGQEVTMRCQPILGHNTVFWYRQTMMQGLELLAYFRNRAPLDDSGMPKDRFSAEMPDATLATLKIQPSEPRDSAVYFCASAPWAGGHNEQFFGPGTRLTVL.

This clonotype was seen more than once but under ten times. The junction does not match germline at one end; this may be a read error. The V gene is TRBV20-1, the J gene TRBJ1-1, with D maybe TRBD1 (6 bases). CDR3 size: 13 residues. Per germline, CDR1 DFQATT and CDR2 SNEGSKA (reference sequence). Here the CDR3 reads CGATQRGPTEAFF. DNA of the CDR3: TGCGGTGCTACCCAGCGGGGGCCCACTGAAGCTTTCTTT.

The V gene is TRBV12-3 or TRBV12-4, the J gene TRBJ2-3; 7 bases are a match to TRBD1. This CDR3 is built from 17 residues. Trimming took 8 bases from V and 5 from J; bases not matched to a gene: 19. The CDR3: CASLGFDRDINIDTQYF. As DNA, the CDR3 is TGTGCCAGCCTGGGATTTGACAGGGATATTAACATAGATACGCAGTATTTT.

CDR3 nucleotide sequence: TGTGCCAGCAGCCAAGACGGGAGTTATTACGAGCAGTACTTC. Its protein product is CASSQDGSYYEQYF. The chain uses TRBV4-2 and TRBJ2-7; TRBD2 might be the D (6 bases). This CDR3 has 14 amino acids. V lost 0 bases and J 4 bases, leaving 10 bases between the germline ends. Germline V lookup: CDR1 LGHNA, CDR2 YNFKEQ.

The rearrangement joins TRBV20-1 to TRBJ2-7; the match to TRBD2 covers 7 bases. J lost 1 base, V lost 1 base, and 4 bases had no gene match. Germline V CDR1 and CDR2: DFQATT, SNEGSKA (reference sequence). The CDR3 spans 14 residues. In DNA, the CDR3 is TGCAGTGCTAGAGCCCGAGCGGGATCCTACGAGCAGTACTTC. Amino acids: CSARARAGSYEQYF.

The V call is TRBV4-1, the J call TRBJ2-1; 9 positions agree with TRBD1. Germline V CDR1 and CDR2: MGHRA, YSYEKL. The CDR3 has 17 amino acids. V lost 4 bases, J lost 3 bases, and 10 bases stayed unmatched. The CDR3 is CASSPLGGQGLYNEQFF. As DNA, the CDR3 is TGCGCCAGCAGCCCCCTGGGGGGACAGGGCCTCTACAATGAGCAGTTCTTC.

This clonotype was seen ten or more times. This chain joins TRBV7-2 and TRBJ2-4; the D gene is possibly TRBD1 (5 bases). Germline CDR1 SGHTA, CDR2 FQGNSA. Trimming cost V 2 bases and J 6 bases, with 11 bases left between them. This CDR3 has 14 amino acids. The CDR3 region has the DNA TGTGCCAGCAGCTTAATTCAGGGAAGAAACATTCAGTACTTC. Translating it yields CASSLIQGRNIQYF. The variable domain in full, completed from reference TRBV7-2 and TRBJ2-4, reads GAGVSQSPSNKVTEKGKDVELRCDPISGHTALYWYRQSLGQGLEFLIYFQGNSAPDKSGLPSDRFSAERTGGSVSTLTIQRTQQEDSAVYLCASSLIQGRNIQYFGAGTRLSVL.

CDR3 nucleotide sequence: TGTGCCAGCAGCCAAGAGCCAGTATCTAATACACTGAACACTGAAGCTTTCTTT. This encodes CASSQEPVSNTLNTEAFF. The gene calls are TRBV4-2 and TRBJ1-1, with D uncertain. This CDR3 is built from 18 residues. V was cut by 0 bases and J by 0 bases, with 17 bases left in between. Germline CDR1 reads LGHNA; CDR2 reads YNFKEQ.

This clonotype was counted between two and nine times. This chain joins TRBV7-2 and TRBJ2-1, with TRBD2 matching over 11 bases. V shed 4 bases, J shed 2 bases, and the junction held 13 bases outside the gene matches. Germline lookup yields CDR1 SGHTA and CDR2 FQGNSA. The CDR3 is made up of 19 amino acids. Here the CDR3 DNA reads TGTGCCAGCAGCTACCCTAGCGGGGGGCGGGGGAGCCCCTACAATGAGCAGTTCTTC. Amino acid sequence: CASSYPSGGRGSPYNEQFF.

This clonotype was found a few times. Being one base from a much bigger clone, this may be a read error. V is TRBV7-2 and J is TRBJ2-1, with D possibly being TRBD2 (5 bases). Germline V lookup: CDR1 SGHTA, CDR2 FQGNSA. The CDR3 is 13 amino acids. The V end lost 3 bases, the J end lost 10 bases, and 13 bases lay between the germline ends. CDR3 sequence: CASSFVRGIEQFF. The CDR3 region has the DNA TGTGCCAGCAGCTTTGTCCGAGGGATCGAGCAGTTCTTC.

Many counts were recorded for this clonotype. The V gene is TRBV15, the J gene TRBJ1-1; D gene uncertain. The CDR3 runs to 16 residues. Germline values: CDR1 LNHNV, CDR2 YYDKDF (reference sequence). Trimming removed 0 bases at V and 11 bases at J, with 22 bases between. DNA for the CDR3: TGTGCCACCAGCAGAGACTCCGAGGTTCTCGGTTTTGAGGCTTTCTTT. It specifies CATSRDSEVLGFEAFF. The complete variable domain, with remaining parts taken from reference TRBV15 and TRBJ1-1, reads DAMVIQNPRYQVTQFGKPVTLSCSQTLNHNVMYWYQQKSSQAPKLLFHYYDKDFNNEADTPDNFQSRRPNTSFCFLDIRSPGLGDTAMYLCATSRDSEVLGFEAFFGQGTRLTVV.

J is TRBJ1-5 and V is TRBV12-3 or TRBV12-4; the D gene is possibly TRBD1 (6 bases). This CDR3 contains 16 residues. V lost 6 bases and J 0 bases, leaving 15 bases between the germline ends. CDR3 residues: CASSPGQIGSNQPQHF. The CDR3 DNA follows: TGTGCCAGCAGCCCCGGACAGATTGGTAGCAATCAGCCCCAGCATTTT.

This chain connects TRBV4-3 to TRBJ2-3; 7 bases are a match to TRBD2. The V and J ends lost 5 bases and 3 bases, in that order; junction bases with no gene match: 5. There are 14 residues in the CDR3. Germline values: CDR1 LGHNA, CDR2 YSLEER. The CDR3 DNA reads TGCGCCAGCAGCGTTACTAGCGAGACAGATACGCAGTATTTT. This encodes CASSVTSETDTQYF.